This passage covers 25 T cell receptor beta chains from one sample sequenced in a study of blood T cell repertoires in COVID-19. Sequencing used immunoSEQ multiplex PCR; TCRdb keeps in-frame clones, though not all of them. The sample carries 90,000 to 120,000 clones, roughly 84% recorded once. The source material was peripheral blood. These receptors all stem from a man in his 60s with acute or convalescent COVID-19.

This clone occurred a few times. As DNA, the CDR3 is TGTGCCAGCAGCAAGGGGGTCCAGCGAAGGGGGCGGACCTACGAGCAGTACGTC. Amino acids: CASSKGVQRRGRTYEQYV. The rearrangement links TRBV21-1 to TRBJ2-7; no DNA check was done on the table's D call, TRBD1. TRBV21-1 is a pseudogene. The CDR3 sequence is 18 residues long.

The CDR3 reads CAWSGIAGGPFDYNEQFF. Here the CDR3 DNA reads TGTGCCTGGAGTGGAATAGCGGGAGGACCTTTCGACTACAATGAGCAGTTCTTC. The chain joins TRBV30 to TRBJ2-1, with 10 bases aligning to TRBD2. V lost 1 base and J lost 3; bases outside the gene matches: 12. The germline gives CDR1 GTSNPN, CDR2 SVGIG (reference sequence). The CDR3 has 18 residues.

Ten or more counts support this clone. This chain links TRBV29-1 with TRBJ2-7; TRBD1 is a possible D gene (6 bases). This CDR3 comprises 15 residues. Germline-derived CDR1 and CDR2 are SQVTM and ANQGSEA. With 2 bases removed from V and 3 bases from J, the gap between germline ends came to 17 bases. The DNA for the CDR3 is TGCAGCGTTGAAAGTAGGCAGGGGCGAGACTACGAGCAGTACTTC. Protein: CSVESRQGRDYEQYF.

The V gene is TRBV4-1, the J gene TRBJ1-5, with a weak D call TRBD1 (6 bases). The CDR3 extends over 16 amino acids. The germline V gene encodes CDR1 MGHRA and CDR2 YSYEKL. Trimming cost V 3 bases and J 2 bases, with 14 bases left between them. In nucleotides, the CDR3 is TGCGCCAGCAGCCACGGTTTGCGGACAGGCAATCAGCCCCAGCATTTT. Its translation: CASSHGLRTGNQPQHF.

This clone was seen ten or more times. This chain joins TRBV19 and TRBJ2-2; unclear D gene. This CDR3 spans 13 amino acids. The germline V and J ends were trimmed by 1 base and 6 bases, with 6 bases remaining between them. Germline V gene data show CDR1 as LNHDA and CDR2 as SQIVND (reference sequence). The CDR3 loop is CASSIVSSGELFF. Here the CDR3 DNA reads TGTGCCAGTAGTATAGTATCGTCCGGGGAGCTGTTTTTT.

This rearrangement joins TRBV29-1 to TRBJ1-1, with D possibly TRBD1 on 6 matching bases. Germline V gene data show CDR1 as SQVTM and CDR2 as ANQGSEA. The CDR3 spans 14 residues. Trimming stripped 6 bases from V and 5 bases from J, with 19 bases between. DNA of the CDR3: TGCAGCGTCGGACGGGGGGGCGCAGGAACTGAAGCTTTCTTT. It translates to CSVGRGGAGTEAFF.

V and J are TRBV6-5 and TRBJ2-2, with TRBD2 matching over 10 bases. V shed 4 bases, J shed 8 bases, and the junction held 4 bases outside the gene matches. Germline V gene data show CDR1 as MNHEY and CDR2 as SVGAGI. The CDR3 consists of 14 residues. The CDR3 sequence: CASSSQLAGGELFF. As DNA, the CDR3 is TGTGCCAGCAGTTCCCAACTAGCGGGAGGGGAGCTGTTTTTT.

The V and J genes are TRBV2 and TRBJ2-7; 11 bases match TRBD1. Germline V lookup: CDR1 SNHLY, CDR2 FYNNEI. The CDR3 runs to 16 residues. Trimming removed 2 bases from V and 1 base from J; junction bases left unmatched: 4. The DNA for the CDR3 is TGTGCCAGCAGTGAAAGCGGACAGGGGGCTTCCTACGAGCAGTACTTC. Translated, it gives CASSESGQGASYEQYF.

The chain uses TRBV6-5 and TRBJ1-3; 7 bases fit TRBD1. The J segment lost 0 bases and the V segment lost 4 bases, leaving 3 bases of the junction unmatched. CDR1 and CDR2 (germline): MNHEY, SVGAGI. This CDR3 comprises 15 residues. CDR3 in amino acids: CASSSGQRSGNTIYF. In DNA, the CDR3 is TGTGCCAGCAGTTCGGGACAGCGCTCTGGAAACACCATATATTTT.

The chain links TRBV7-8 to TRBJ2-5; D unresolved. The germline V gene encodes CDR1 SGHVS and CDR2 FQNEAQ. This CDR3 spans 13 amino acids. The V end was cut by 3 bases, the J end by 1 base, with 6 bases between. The CDR3 protein is CASSLGFQETQYF. The CDR3 bases are TGTGCCAGCAGCTTGGGCTTCCAAGAGACCCAGTACTTC. The whole variable domain, filled in from reference TRBV7-8 and TRBJ2-5, reads GAGVSQSPRYKVAKRGQDVALRCDPISGHVSLFWYQQALGQGPEFLTYFQNEAQLDKSGLPSDRFFAERPEGSVSTLKIQRTQQEDSAVYLCASSLGFQETQYFGPGTRLLVL.

This chain links TRBV5-1 with TRBJ2-2; no clear D gene. The CDR3 runs to 13 residues. CDR1 is SGHRS and CDR2 is YFSETQ in the germline V gene. Trimming removed 2 bases at V and 6 bases at J, with 8 bases between. For the CDR3, the DNA is TGCGCCAGCAGCTTAGTGGGCGCCGGGGAGCTGTTTTTT. Translating gives CASSLVGAGELFF.

This rearrangement joins TRBV19 to TRBJ2-5; TRBD1 is a possible D gene (6 bases). V was clipped by 3 bases and J by 2 bases, with 13 bases between them. There are 15 residues in the CDR3. Germline CDR1 and CDR2: LNHDA and SQIVND (reference sequence). CDR3 in DNA: TGTGCCAGTAGTATTTACCATGGACAGCAAGAGACCCAGTACTTC. This gives the protein CASSIYHGQQETQYF. Drawing the rest from reference TRBV19 and TRBJ2-5, the complete variable domain is DGGITQSPKYLFRKEGQNVTLSCEQNLNHDAMYWYRQDPGQGLRLIYYSQIVNDFQKGDIAEGYSVSREKKESFPLTVTSAQKNPTAFYLCASSIYHGQQETQYFGPGTRLLVL.

The chain combines TRBV11-2 with TRBJ2-1; D is perhaps TRBD2 (7 bases). The CDR3 loop spans 16 amino acids. The V end was cut by 7 bases, the J end by 2 bases, with 18 bases between. Germline values: CDR1 SGHAT, CDR2 FQNNGV. The CDR3 sequence is CASIPRGLAAYNEQFF. DNA for the CDR3: TGTGCCAGCATCCCTCGGGGGCTAGCGGCCTACAATGAGCAGTTCTTC.

This chain connects TRBV6-6 to TRBJ1-1, with unresolved D. V was pared by 0 bases and J by 1 base, with 9 bases between. This CDR3 spans 15 amino acids. CDR1 is MNHNY, CDR2 SVGAGI, per germline (reference sequence). In nucleotides, the CDR3 is TGTGCCAGCAGTTACTCAGGACGGGGGAACACTGAAGCTTTCTTT. Protein: CASSYSGRGNTEAFF.

Only one count was recorded for this clone. The chain joins TRBV5-1 to TRBJ1-1; 7 nucleotides align to TRBD1. CDR1 and CDR2 (germline): SGHRS, YFSETQ. After removal of 6 bases from V and 0 bases from J, the junction contained 8 bases not matched to a gene. The CDR3 length is 15 residues. CDR3 sequence (DNA): TGCGCCAGCACCCAGACAGGGAACATGAACACTGAAGCTTTCTTT. Protein sequence: CASTQTGNMNTEAFF.

This clone has a single count. V gene TRBV7-8 combines with J gene TRBJ2-3, with 8 bases that match TRBD2. This CDR3 is 16 amino acids long. Trimming took 7 bases from V and 4 from J; bases not matched to a gene: 13. Germline CDR1 reads SGHVS; CDR2 reads FQNEAQ. The CDR3 reads CASIQFGAGVSDTQYF. CDR3 bases: TGTGCCAGCATCCAATTCGGAGCGGGAGTGTCAGATACGCAGTATTTT.

The rearrangement links TRBV11-3 to TRBJ1-2; D unresolved. V lost 1 base and J lost 0, with 9 bases in between. CDR1 is SGHNT and CDR2 is YENEEA in the germline V gene. The CDR3 contains 15 residues. This CDR3 is CASSLVLASNYGYTF. CDR3 nucleotide sequence: TGTGCCAGCAGCTTAGTGCTCGCGTCTAACTATGGCTACACCTTC.

The rearrangement links TRBV10-2 to TRBJ1-5; 8 bases map to TRBD1. Germline lookup yields CDR1 WSHSY and CDR2 SAAADI. Trimming took 5 bases from V and 2 from J; bases not matched to a gene: 5. CDR3 length equals 15 residues. Written as DNA, the CDR3 is TGCGCCAGCAGTCAGGACAGGGCGGGCAATCAGCCCCAGCATTTT. Translating it yields CASSQDRAGNQPQHF.

The rearrangement links TRBV4-1 to TRBJ1-4; D remains ambiguous. Germline V gene data show CDR1 as MGHRA and CDR2 as YSYEKL. The CDR3 consists of 15 residues. Trimming stripped 1 base from V and 5 bases from J, with 11 bases between. The CDR3 DNA reads as TGCGCCAGCAGCCAAGGGGCATCAAGCAATGAAAAACTGTTTTTT. Residues: CASSQGASSNEKLFF.

This chain connects TRBV28 to TRBJ2-7, with 8 bases aligning to TRBD1. After removal of 5 bases from V and 1 base from J, the junction contained 7 bases not matched to a gene. Germline V lookup: CDR1 MDHEN, CDR2 SYDVKM. This CDR3 comprises 15 residues. The CDR3 sequence: CASSRTDRGSYEQYF. In DNA form, the CDR3 reads TGTGCCAGCAGTCGGACCGACAGGGGTTCCTACGAGCAGTACTTC.

The V gene is TRBV28, the J gene TRBJ1-2; 7 bases align to TRBD1. The junction had 14 bases not matched to a gene; V was cut back by 10 bases and J by 3 bases. The CDR3 loop spans 15 amino acids. CDR1 and CDR2 (germline): MDHEN, SYDVKM. The CDR3 here is CATSNLPGQHYGYTF. CDR3 sequence (DNA): TGTGCCACGTCGAACCTCCCGGGACAGCACTATGGCTACACCTTC.

The J gene is TRBJ1-4, the V gene TRBV27, with 7 positions matching TRBD1. The CDR3 consists of 15 residues. Germline V gives CDR1 MNHEY, CDR2 SMNVEV (reference sequence). Trimming took 6 bases from V and 3 from J; bases not matched to a gene: 7. The CDR3 bases are TGTGCCAGCAGCCAAAAGGGGGCGTCTAATGAAAAACTGTTTTTT. Encoded protein: CASSQKGASNEKLFF.

The rearrangement uses TRBV2 and TRBJ1-2; no definite D call. The CDR3 spans 14 residues. Deletions cut 6 bases from V and 0 bases from J, with 11 bases between. Germline assignment: CDR1 SNHLY and CDR2 FYNNEI. The DNA of the CDR3 is TGTGCCAGCAGGCAACAAACAACTAACTATGGCTACACCTTC. Its protein is CASRQQTTNYGYTF.

The table lists this clone with a count of one. This chain uses TRBV7-3 with TRBJ2-1; D not certain. Trimming removed 1 base at V and 9 bases at J, with 13 bases between. CDR1 SGHTA and CDR2 FQGTGA come from the germline V gene. The CDR3 sequence is 14 residues long. CDR3: CASSLKSIAREQFF. CDR3 nucleotides: TGTGCCAGCAGCTTAAAGTCTATAGCCCGTGAGCAGTTCTTC.

This chain links TRBV5-6 with TRBJ1-2; D is ambiguous. The CDR3 totals 14 residues. The V gene lost 4 bases and the J gene lost 3 bases, with 13 bases spanning the gap. The germline CDR1 and CDR2 sequences are SGHDT and YYEEEE. CDR3 coding DNA: TGTGCCAGCAGCCCGGGGATTTGGGACTATGGCTACACCTTC. This codes for CASSPGIWDYGYTF.